Included here is one TCR beta chain sequence, with context. Its antigen has not been determined. No base qualities exist here, and no much larger clone lies one base off it. The immunoSEQ Assay, a bias-controlled multiplex PCR, was used to amplify TCRbeta CDR3 regions from genomic DNA. Concerning the study's data processing: Within the assay, amplification of reference gene primers was used to estimate how many nucleated cells each sample contained. To quantify the absolute abundance of each unique TCRbeta CDR3 rearrangement, sequence reads were collapsed and filtered. For each sample, productive Simpson clonality was calculated as the square root of Simpson's diversity index over productive rearrangements. Here the immuneACCESS table is served through TCRdb, limited to in-frame sequences with V and J called. Missing clones are a known gap in these copies; in checked studies unresolved V genes cover under half, and the rest lacks a known reason. V and J calls and clone size are as listed in that table; D and trimming were resolved from the DNA. The sample contains about 260,000 clones, approximately 91% of them found a single time. The top ten clones comprise under 3% of the sample.

This sample is drawn from a study of blood T cell repertoires in COVID-19 (dated by TCRdb to 2019 to 2021). Study-level background: Samples covering the acute and convalescent phases of COVID-19 were provided by collaborators in the United States, Italy and Spain. The prospective study material was composed of cDNA or gDNA derived from T cells, B-cell-depleted T cells, or PBMCs. The dataset comprised deeply sampled blood TCRbeta repertoires from subjects exposed to, actively infected with, or recovered from COVID-19. The repertoires were made available in a free public database intended to serve as a resource for research on the immune response to SARS-CoV-2. Samples came from the ongoing ImmuneRACE study (first 160 participants) plus 1,254 subjects from 6 global collaborators. Sample metadata almost always included a de-identified subject ID, COVID-19 status, age in years and sex. Where HLA class I and class II types were available, the types were taken from metadata supplied by the sample provider, not from assay-based typing. The study at large found these results: How much clinical and demographic metadata was included differed by source and by participant, and the metadata was provided uncurated.

One collaborating source in Seattle enrolled patients during active infection and followed them longitudinally through the course of disease. Each collaborating institution followed its own protocols to collect whole blood in K2EDTA tubes. Collaborator samples were shipped for TCRbeta analysis as frozen whole blood, isolated PBMCs, or DNA extracted from either sample type. The TCR comes from a young adult with COVID-19, enrolled during active disease. Source material: peripheral blood.

DNA sequence: TGTGCCAGCAGTTACAATTCCTGGACAGCGTCCCACGAGCAGTACTTC. Its product reads: CASSYNSWTASHEQYF. The rearranged chain carries TRBV6-2 or TRBV6-3 and TRBJ2-7; possibly the D gene is TRBD1, per 6 matching bases. Relative to germline, V is 2 bases shorter and J is 5 bases shorter, with 19 bases between their ends. Spanning cysteine to phenylalanine, the CDR3 consists of 16 amino acids. CDR3 DNA only is kept here, 48 bases in frame from base 1. CDR1 and CDR2 are read off the germline V gene as MNHEY and SVGEGT.